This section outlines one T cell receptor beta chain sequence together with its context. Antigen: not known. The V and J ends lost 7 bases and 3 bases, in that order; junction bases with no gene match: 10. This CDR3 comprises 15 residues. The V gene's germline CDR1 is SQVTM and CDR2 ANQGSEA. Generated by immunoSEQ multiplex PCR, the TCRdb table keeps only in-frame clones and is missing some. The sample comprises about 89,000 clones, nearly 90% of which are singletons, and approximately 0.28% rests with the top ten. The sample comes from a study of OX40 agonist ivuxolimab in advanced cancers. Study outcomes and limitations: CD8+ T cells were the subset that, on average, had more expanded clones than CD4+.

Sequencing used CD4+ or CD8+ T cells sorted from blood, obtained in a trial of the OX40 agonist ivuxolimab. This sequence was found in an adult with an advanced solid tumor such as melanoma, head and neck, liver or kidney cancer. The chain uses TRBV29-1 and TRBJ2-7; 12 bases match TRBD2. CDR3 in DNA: TGCAGCGCCGCCCCACTAGCGGGGGGCAACTACGAGCAGTACTTC. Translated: CSAAPLAGGNYEQYF.